This TCR beta chain derives from a study of control samples from healthy donors and cancer patients. The CDR3 is made up of 15 amino acids. Germline assignment: CDR1 MDHEN and CDR2 SYDVKM. V was pared by 6 bases and J by 8 bases, with 5 bases of the junction left unmatched. Sequenced by immunoSEQ multiplex PCR; TCRdb stores in-frame clones only, minus some. This sample yields around 130,000 clones, of which about 88% are seen a single time; about 3.4% belongs to the top ten. The specimen was blood. The J gene is TRBJ2-1, the V gene TRBV28, with 15 bases fitting TRBD2. The source of this sequence is a man in his fifties or sixties in good health. The CDR3 sequence is CASSGTSGGIDEQFF. In DNA form, the CDR3 reads TGTGCCAGCAGCGGGACTAGCGGGGGGATTGATGAGCAGTTCTTC. Full variable domain (outside the CDR3, taken from reference TRBV28 and TRBJ2-1): DVKVTQSSRYLVKRTGEKVFLECVQDMDHENMFWYRQDPGLGLRLIYFSYDVKMKEKGDIPEGYSVSREKKERFSLILESASTNQTSMYLCASSGTSGGIDEQFFGPGTRLTVL.